One sample yielded the 10 T cell receptor beta chains listed below, sequenced in a study of CD8 T cells in Susac syndrome. It was with random hexamers that roughly 0.45 to 1 ug RNA was reverse transcribed. TCRdb independently ran MiXCR on the immunoSEQ multiplex PCR reads; one entry per CDR3 protein. This sample has about 200,000 distinct CDR3 sequences, with 92% found just once. The sequenced material came from CD8+ T cells from PBMCs. The receptor source for this set is a human donor with multiple sclerosis.

This rearrangement joins TRBV13 to TRBJ2-5; D unresolved. The CDR3 has 15 amino acids. Germline V CDR1 and CDR2: PRHDT, FYEKMQ (reference sequence). V was cut by 0 bases and J by 2 bases, with 10 bases left in between. Written as DNA, the CDR3 is TGTGCCAGCAGCTTAGGCTTCGGCCCTCAAGAGACCCAGTACTTC. Protein sequence: CASSLGFGPQETQYF.

This chain joins TRBV9 and TRBJ2-1; D is unclear. The CDR3 has 12 amino acids. V was pared by 3 bases and J by 7 bases, with 8 bases between. Germline V lookup: CDR1 SGDLS, CDR2 YYNGEE. DNA of the CDR3: TGTGCCAGCAGCGGGCTAGTGAATGAGCAGTTCTTC. Translating gives CASSGLVNEQFF.

This chain links TRBV7-9 with TRBJ2-3; TRBD2 agrees at 7 bases. Germline V CDR1 and CDR2: SEHNR, FQNEAQ (reference sequence). V lost 6 bases to trimming and J lost 2 bases; unmatched junction nucleotides: 8. The CDR3 sequence is 15 residues long. The CDR3 region has the DNA TGTGCCAGCAGTTCACCAGAGCGGGACACAGATACGCAGTATTTT. Its protein product is CASSSPERDTDTQYF.

The rearrangement links TRBV2 to TRBJ2-7; TRBD1 agrees at 7 bases. The CDR3 runs 16 residues. Unmatched junction bases numbered 6, after V lost 0 bases and J lost 1 base. Germline CDR1 reads SNHLY; CDR2 reads FYNNEI. The CDR3: CASSEAEQGSSYEQYF. The DNA for the CDR3 is TGTGCCAGCAGTGAAGCGGAACAGGGGAGTTCCTACGAGCAGTACTTC.

This chain uses TRBV7-9 with TRBJ1-2; D not certain. Germline CDR1 and CDR2: SEHNR and FQNEAQ (reference sequence). Between the trimmed V and J ends, which lost 2 bases and 6 bases, there was a span of 13 bases. This CDR3 has 14 residues. The CDR3 region is CASSLSSGDHGYTF. CDR3 in DNA: TGTGCCAGCAGCTTATCGTCGGGCGACCATGGCTACACCTTC.

This clonotype was recorded once. V usage is TRBV11-2 and J usage is TRBJ2-4, with TRBD2 matching over 11 bases. The V segment lost 0 bases and the J segment 15 bases; nucleotides outside the gene matches: 10. CDR3 length equals 15 residues. The V gene's germline CDR1 is SGHAT and CDR2 FQNNGV. CDR3 sequence (DNA): TGTGCCAGCAGCTTAGATTGGGGACTAGCGGTAGTTCCGTACTTC. Residues: CASSLDWGLAVVPYF.

This clonotype was detected once. V and J are TRBV5-6 and TRBJ2-7; D might be TRBD1 (6 bases). Trimming took off 2 bases at V and 2 bases at J, with 14 bases between the two ends. From germline, CDR1 is SGHDT and CDR2 YYEEEE. The CDR3 has 15 amino acids. The CDR3 here is CASSLAVGTPYEQYF. The CDR3 nucleotides read TGTGCCAGCAGCTTAGCCGTCGGGACACCCTACGAGCAGTACTTC.

The rearrangement links TRBV5-4 to TRBJ2-1, with D unresolved. CDR1 and CDR2 (germline): SGHNT, YYREEE (reference sequence). V was clipped by 3 bases and J by 6 bases, with 7 bases between them. This CDR3 is built from 12 residues. The CDR3 protein is CASSSDSNEQFF. DNA of the CDR3: TGTGCCAGCAGCTCCGACTCCAATGAGCAGTTCTTC.

The chain recombines TRBV5-6 with TRBJ2-3, with D uncertain. Trimming removed 0 bases from V and 0 bases from J, with 8 bases in between. The CDR3 is 15 amino acids. Germline V CDR1 and CDR2: SGHDT, YYEEEE. CDR3 nucleotide sequence: TGTGCCAGCAGCTTGGGAACAGATAGCACAGATACGCAGTATTTT. Protein product: CASSLGTDSTDTQYF. The entire variable domain, with the rest obtained from reference TRBV5-6 and TRBJ2-3, is as follows: DAGVTQSPTHLIKTRGQQVTLRCSPKSGHDTVSWYQQALGQGPQFIFQYYEEEERQRGNFPDRFSGHQFPNYSSELNVNALLLGDSALYLCASSLGTDSTDTQYFGPGTRLTVL.

This clonotype has more than one count but fewer than ten. The rearrangement joins TRBV27 to TRBJ2-1; the match to TRBD2 covers 9 bases. The germline V gene encodes CDR1 MNHEY and CDR2 SMNVEV (reference sequence). The CDR3 sequence is 15 residues long. Trimming removed 3 bases from V and 4 bases from J; junction bases left unmatched: 4. This CDR3 is CASSLVAGAYNEQFF. CDR3 nucleotide sequence: TGTGCCAGCAGTTTGGTAGCGGGAGCTTACAATGAGCAGTTCTTC.